Listed below are T cell receptor beta chains from one sample, sequenced in a study of T-cell memory formation after mild COVID-19. MiXCR, run by TCRdb on the 5' RACE reads, gives a single entry per CDR3 protein. The sample lists fewer than 550,000 distinct CDR3 sequences, roughly 20% occurring once. The sequencing input was PBMCs or a T cell subset sorted from them (not recorded which). These receptors all come from an adult woman who had mild COVID-19 (a few samples of this study predate the infection). Cell type and time point are not known. Each CDR3 is given with its conserved first and last residue. A D gene is named only where the DNA matches it firmly. The size field is filled for only some rows; it gives once, few, many or a size class.

>TRBJ2-1|.|few|TRBV7-7|13
TGTGCTAGCAGTTTAGTACCCCTGGATGAGCAGTTCTTC
CASSLVPLDEQFF
>TRBJ2-7|TRBD2|.|TRBV7-9|16
TGTGCCAGCAGCTTAGCGAGCGAGCGGGGAACTTACGAGCAGTACTTC
CASSLASERGTYEQYF
>TRBJ2-7|TRBD2|many|TRBV11-2|14
TGTGCCAGCAGCTCGACTAGCGGGACCTACGAGCAGTACTTC
CASSSTSGTYEQYF
>TRBJ1-2|.|many|TRBV24-1|12
TGTGCCACCAGTCACTCTAACTATGGCTACACCTTC
CATSHSNYGYTF
>TRBJ2-3|TRBD1|.|TRBV6-1|17
TGTGCCAGCAGTGAGTTTCCGGGACAGGGGGCCACAGATACGCAGTATTTT
CASSEFPGQGATDTQYF
>TRBJ1-2|TRBD1|.|TRBV12-3/TRBV12-4|14
TGTGCCAGCAGCCTGACAGCACAGGGGGATGGCTACACCTTC
CASSLTAQGDGYTF
>TRBJ2-3|.|few|TRBV7-2|16
TGTGCCAGCAGCCCCCTGGGCGGCTCAGGGGCAGATACGCAGTATTTT
CASSPLGGSGADTQYF
>TRBJ2-5|.|few|TRBV3-1|17
TGTGCCAGCAGCCAAGATCGAGTCGGACCATCATTAGAGACCCAGTACTTC
CASSQDRVGPSLETQYF
>TRBJ1-2|.|.|TRBV24-1|12
TGTGCCACCAGTGAATTGGGCTATGGCTACACCTTC
CATSELGYGYTF
>TRBJ1-2|.|few|TRBV4-1|16
TGCGCCAGCAGCCAAGATTCCGGGGTACTTAACTATGGCTACACCTTC
CASSQDSGVLNYGYTF
>TRBJ1-1|.|.|TRBV30|13
TGTGCCTGGAGTAGCCGACAGAACACTGAAGCTTTCTTT
CAWSSRQNTEAFF
>TRBJ2-3|TRBD1|.|TRBV7-8|16
TGTGCCAGCAGCCCAAGGAGAACAGGGGCTGCAGATACGCAGTATTTT
CASSPRRTGAADTQYF
>TRBJ1-5|.|.|TRBV24-1|16
TGTGCCACCAGTGATGCCCGGACACTCACGGGCCAGCCCCAGCATTTT
CATSDARTLTGQPQHF
>TRBJ1-5|TRBD1|.|TRBV5-8|15
TGTGCCAGCAGCTTGGGACAGGGGAGGGTACAGCCCCAGCATTTT
CASSLGQGRVQPQHF
>TRBJ1-1|.|.|TRBV29-1|12
TGCAGCGGGGTGAGATTTGGCACTGAAGCTTTCTTT
CSGVRFGTEAFF
>TRBJ2-3|.|few|TRBV12-3/TRBV12-4|16
TGTGCCAGCAGTTTGGAGCCCCTGATATTCACAGATACGCAGTATTTT
CASSLEPLIFTDTQYF
>TRBJ2-3|TRBD2|.|TRBV5-1|16
TGCGCCAGCAGCTCCACTAGCGGGGCCTTCACAGATACGCAGTATTTT
CASSSTSGAFTDTQYF
>TRBJ2-1|.|few|TRBV5-1|14
TGCGCCAGCAGCACTGGGACTTCCAGGAATGAGCAGTTCTTC
CASSTGTSRNEQFF
>TRBJ2-3|.|few|TRBV11-2|16
TGTGCCAGCAGGGCTCTATCCGGAGGGAGCCCAGATACGCAGTATTTT
CASRALSGGSPDTQYF
>TRBJ1-5|.|.|TRBV2|14
TGTGCCAGCAGTGAAGACACGGTCAATCAGCCCCAGCATTTT
CASSEDTVNQPQHF
>TRBJ2-3|.|few|TRBV29-1|14
TGCAGCGCTGCCCCGGGGGCTAGCACAGATACGCAGTATTTT
CSAAPGASTDTQYF
>TRBJ2-5|.|once|TRBV30|13
TGTGCCTGGAGTGTTCAGGGCGCGGAGACCCAGTACTTC
CAWSVQGAETQYF
>TRBJ1-5|.|few|TRBV7-3|17
TGTGCCAGCAGCTTAGGTGCGACCAGTAATAGCAATCAGCCCCAGCATTTT
CASSLGATSNSNQPQHF
>TRBJ2-1|TRBD2|few|TRBV12-3/TRBV12-4|14
TGTGCCAGCAGGCTAGCGGGAGGCCTGAATGAGCAGTTCTTC
CASRLAGGLNEQFF
>TRBJ2-6|.|few|TRBV7-9|15
TGTGCCAGCAGCGCGACGGTCTATGGGGCCAACGTCCTGACTTTC
CASSATVYGANVLTF
>TRBJ1-1|.|few|TRBV7-8|14
TGTGCCAGCACCATACTCAGGACGGTCACTGAAGCTTTCTTT
CASTILRTVTEAFF
>TRBJ2-5|.|few|TRBV4-3|13
TGCGCCAGCAGCTTTTCGGGGTTCGGTCCCCAGTACTTC
CASSFSGFGPQYF
>TRBJ2-7|TRBD1|few|TRBV5-6|16
TGTGCCAGCAGCTTGGGACAGGGGATGGGTACCTACGAGCAGTACTTC
CASSLGQGMGTYEQYF
>TRBJ2-3|TRBD1|many|TRBV25-1|14
TGTGCCAGCAGTGCAGGGGGCAGCGCAGATACGCAGTATTTT
CASSAGGSADTQYF
>TRBJ1-1|.|.|TRBV27|14
TGTGCCAGCTCCACGGGACGGATGAACACTGAAGCTTTCTTT
CASSTGRMNTEAFF
>TRBJ2-3|TRBD1|.|TRBV5-5|15
TGTGCCAGCAGCTTCCCGACAGGGAGCACAGATACGCAGTATTTT
CASSFPTGSTDTQYF
>TRBJ1-5|.|few|TRBV20-1|13
TGCAGTGCTAGTAGGACGGATAATCAGCCCCAGCATTTT
CSASRTDNQPQHF
>TRBJ2-7|TRBD2|few|TRBV18|19
TGTGCCAGCTCACCACTTGCACTAGCGGGAGACTCAAGCTCCTACGAGCAGTACTTC
CASSPLALAGDSSSYEQYF
>TRBJ1-5|.|.|TRBV12-3/TRBV12-4|14
TGTGCCAGCAGTTTTGGGAGGAGCAATCAGCCCCAGCATTTT
CASSFGRSNQPQHF
>TRBJ2-7|.|many|TRBV6-6|14
TGTGCCAGCAGTTACTCGGGGGGTTCCTACGAGCAGTACTTC
CASSYSGGSYEQYF
>TRBJ2-1|TRBD2|.|TRBV6-5|13
TGTGCCAGCCGGACTAGCAACCACAATGAGCAGTTCTTC
CASRTSNHNEQFF
>TRBJ2-7|.|.|TRBV23-1|15
TGCGCCAGCAGTTCAGGAGGGAACCACTCCTACGAGCAGTACTTC
CASSSGGNHSYEQYF
>TRBJ2-7|.|.|TRBV6-6|15
TGTGCCAGCAGTTACTCGACAGCAGATTCCTACGAGCAGTACTTC
CASSYSTADSYEQYF
>TRBJ2-7|.|.|TRBV29-1|12
TGCAGCGTCACAGGGTTTCGGGACGAGCAGTACTTC
CSVTGFRDEQYF
>TRBJ2-1|TRBD2|.|TRBV6-5|15
TGTGCCAGCAGTTACAGCGGGGGAGCCATGGGTGAGCAGTTCTTC
CASSYSGGAMGEQFF
>TRBJ1-2|.|few|TRBV5-1|13
TGCGCCAGCAGCGGGGACGGAACCTATGGCTACACCTTC
CASSGDGTYGYTF
>TRBJ2-5|.|.|TRBV7-6|17
TGTGCCAGCAGATTGGGGCCGTTGGCTAGTAACCAAGAGACCCAGTACTTC
CASRLGPLASNQETQYF